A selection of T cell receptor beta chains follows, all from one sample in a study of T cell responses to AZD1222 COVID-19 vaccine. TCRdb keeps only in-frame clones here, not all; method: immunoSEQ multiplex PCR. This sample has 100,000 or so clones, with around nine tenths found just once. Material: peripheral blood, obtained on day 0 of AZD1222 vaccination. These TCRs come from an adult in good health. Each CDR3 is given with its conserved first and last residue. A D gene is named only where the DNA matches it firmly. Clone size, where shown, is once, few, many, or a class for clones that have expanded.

CDR3 DNA: TGTGCCAGCAGCCAGGTCGGATCGACTGAAGCTTTCTTT
CDR3 protein: CASSQVGSTEAFF
V gene: TRBV3-1/TRBV3-2
clone size: .
J gene: TRBJ1-1
D gene: .

CDR3 DNA: TGTGCCAGCAGCACCTCGACAGGGGCTCGGGAGCTGTTTTTT
CDR3 protein: CASSTSTGARELFF
V gene: TRBV11-2
clone size: .
J gene: TRBJ2-2
D gene: TRBD1

CDR3 DNA: TGTGCCACCAGCCTACAGGGTCAAGAGCAGTTCTTC
CDR3 protein: CATSLQGQEQFF
V gene: TRBV24-1
clone size: .
J gene: TRBJ2-1
D gene: .

CDR3 DNA: TGTGCCAGCACTCGATTGGGGGCCCTGAACACCGGGGAGCTGTTTTTT
CDR3 protein: CASTRLGALNTGELFF
V gene: TRBV7-9
clone size: .
J gene: TRBJ2-2
D gene: .

CDR3 DNA: TGCGCCAGCAGCCCCGGGACAGGAGACAATCAGCCCCAGCATTTT
CDR3 protein: CASSPGTGDNQPQHF
V gene: TRBV5-1
clone size: .
J gene: TRBJ1-5
D gene: TRBD1

CDR3 DNA: TGTGCCAGCAGCTTAGCGCTACATTCTGGAAACACCATATATTTT
CDR3 protein: CASSLALHSGNTIYF
V gene: TRBV7-9
clone size: .
J gene: TRBJ1-3
D gene: .

CDR3 DNA: TGTGCCAGTACCCTATCGACAGTCCAGGGGACTGAAGCTTTCTTT
CDR3 protein: CASTLSTVQGTEAFF
V gene: TRBV19
clone size: .
J gene: TRBJ1-1
D gene: .

CDR3 DNA: TGCGCCAGCAGCCTGGACAGGGGGCGGGTCGGCTACACCTTC
CDR3 protein: CASSLDRGRVGYTF
V gene: TRBV5-1
clone size: .
J gene: TRBJ1-2
D gene: TRBD1

CDR3 DNA: TGTGCCTGGAGGGACCCTGGAAACACCATATATTTT
CDR3 protein: CAWRDPGNTIYF
V gene: TRBV30
clone size: .
J gene: TRBJ1-3
D gene: .

CDR3 DNA: TGTGCCAGCAGTTACCTTTCGGGGTTTGGCTACACCTTC
CDR3 protein: CASSYLSGFGYTF
V gene: TRBV6-5
clone size: .
J gene: TRBJ1-2
D gene: .

CDR3 DNA: TGTGCCAGCAGCGCATTCCGAGCAGGGGTGAAAGAAAAACTGTTTTTT
CDR3 protein: CASSAFRAGVKEKLFF
V gene: TRBV9
clone size: .
J gene: TRBJ1-4
D gene: .

CDR3 DNA: TGTGCCAGCAGCTTAGTGGGGCGAGGCCCTGAAGCTTTCTTT
CDR3 protein: CASSLVGRGPEAFF
V gene: TRBV11-3
clone size: .
J gene: TRBJ1-1
D gene: .

CDR3 DNA: TGCAGCGTTGTGATGCTGGGACCTGGGACCCAGTACTTC
CDR3 protein: CSVVMLGPGTQYF
V gene: TRBV29-1
clone size: .
J gene: TRBJ2-5
D gene: .

CDR3 DNA: TGTGCCAGCAGCCTGGGGGCCTTGGCTGAAGCTTTCTTT
CDR3 protein: CASSLGALAEAFF
V gene: TRBV5-8
clone size: .
J gene: TRBJ1-1
D gene: .

CDR3 DNA: TGTGCCAGCAGCGACTCCGGGACAGGGACTGGAAACACCATATATTTT
CDR3 protein: CASSDSGTGTGNTIYF
V gene: TRBV11-3
clone size: once
J gene: TRBJ1-3
D gene: TRBD1

CDR3 DNA: TGCGCCAGCAGCCAAGAGGGGGCGAGGTCGACAGATACGCAGTATTTT
CDR3 protein: CASSQEGARSTDTQYF
V gene: TRBV4-1
clone size: .
J gene: TRBJ2-3
D gene: .

CDR3 DNA: TGTGCCAGCAGCTCACACGCCGGGGAGGGCTACGGAAACACCATATATTTT
CDR3 protein: CASSSHAGEGYGNTIYF
V gene: TRBV7-8
clone size: .
J gene: TRBJ1-3
D gene: .

CDR3 DNA: TGTGCCAGCAGTCGACCCCGGCAGGGGGAGACCCAGTACTTC
CDR3 protein: CASSRPRQGETQYF
V gene: TRBV28
clone size: .
J gene: TRBJ2-5
D gene: .

CDR3 DNA: TGTGCCAGCAGCTTAGGTTCCAGATCGTCGTATGGCTACACCTTC
CDR3 protein: CASSLGSRSSYGYTF
V gene: TRBV7-9
clone size: once
J gene: TRBJ1-2
D gene: .

CDR3 DNA: TGTGCCAGCAGCCGGTTCAGCACTGGCTACACCTTC
CDR3 protein: CASSRFSTGYTF
V gene: TRBV7-8
clone size: .
J gene: TRBJ1-2
D gene: .

CDR3 DNA: TGTGCCAGCAGCTGGACAAGGGGTGAGACCCAGTACTTC
CDR3 protein: CASSWTRGETQYF
V gene: TRBV7-2
clone size: .
J gene: TRBJ2-5
D gene: .

CDR3 DNA: TGTGCCAGCAGTGAAAAGGGCTCCTATGGCTACACCTTC
CDR3 protein: CASSEKGSYGYTF
V gene: TRBV6-4
clone size: .
J gene: TRBJ1-2
D gene: .

CDR3 DNA: TGTGCCAGCAGCAGACTCAGGGACACACTTGAAAAACTGTTTTTT
CDR3 protein: CASSRLRDTLEKLFF
V gene: TRBV7-9
clone size: .
J gene: TRBJ1-4
D gene: .

CDR3 DNA: TGCGCCAGCAGCTTAGGGACTAGCGGGGGCCGCGGTGTGGCGACGCAGTATTTT
CDR3 protein: CASSLGTSGGRGVATQYF
V gene: TRBV5-1
clone size: .
J gene: TRBJ2-3
D gene: TRBD2

CDR3 DNA: TGTGCCAGCAAATCCGACGGGGACCAAGAGACCCAGTACTTC
CDR3 protein: CASKSDGDQETQYF
V gene: TRBV2
clone size: .
J gene: TRBJ2-5
D gene: .

CDR3 DNA: TGTGCCAGCAGTTGGCGGGAGACCCAGTACTTC
CDR3 protein: CASSWRETQYF
V gene: TRBV3-1/TRBV3-2
clone size: few
J gene: TRBJ2-5
D gene: .

CDR3 DNA: TGTGCCAGCAGTGAAAAAGGAGGGGGTAGAGTTGGCACTGAAGCTTTCTTT
CDR3 protein: CASSEKGGGRVGTEAFF
V gene: TRBV2
clone size: .
J gene: TRBJ1-1
D gene: .

CDR3 DNA: TGTGCCAGTAGTATCTCGGGGAAGCAGCCCCAGCATTTT
CDR3 protein: CASSISGKQPQHF
V gene: TRBV19
clone size: .
J gene: TRBJ1-5
D gene: .

CDR3 DNA: TGTGCCAGCAGCCAATTTAATGGCTACACCTTC
CDR3 protein: CASSQFNGYTF
V gene: TRBV14
clone size: .
J gene: TRBJ1-2
D gene: .

CDR3 DNA: TGCGCCAGCAGCCAAAGGAGCGGAGATGGCTACACCTTC
CDR3 protein: CASSQRSGDGYTF
V gene: TRBV4-1
clone size: .
J gene: TRBJ1-2
D gene: .

CDR3 DNA: TGTGCCAGCTCACCTTTTGAAGGGGTGAACACCGGGGAGCTGTTTTTT
CDR3 protein: CASSPFEGVNTGELFF
V gene: TRBV18
clone size: .
J gene: TRBJ2-2
D gene: .

CDR3 DNA: TGCGCCAGCACCCCCCGGGGGGGCGGCGAGCAGTACTTC
CDR3 protein: CASTPRGGGEQYF
V gene: TRBV10-2
clone size: .
J gene: TRBJ2-7
D gene: TRBD2

CDR3 DNA: TGTGCCAGCAGCTCTCCTATTCCAGGGATTCCTGAAGCTTTCTTT
CDR3 protein: CASSSPIPGIPEAFF
V gene: TRBV7-9
clone size: .
J gene: TRBJ1-1
D gene: .

CDR3 DNA: TGTGCCAGCAGTTACTCAGGGCAGGGGCGGGATGGCTACACCTTC
CDR3 protein: CASSYSGQGRDGYTF
V gene: TRBV6-5
clone size: .
J gene: TRBJ1-2
D gene: .

CDR3 DNA: TGTGCCAGCAGCGTATTAAAAGGGGGCTACAATGAGCAGTTCTTC
CDR3 protein: CASSVLKGGYNEQFF
V gene: TRBV11-2
clone size: many
J gene: TRBJ2-1
D gene: .

CDR3 DNA: TGTGCCAGCAGCCAAGTCGCGTCACCCGGGACCATATATTTT
CDR3 protein: CASSQVASPGTIYF
V gene: TRBV3-1/TRBV3-2
clone size: .
J gene: TRBJ1-3
D gene: .

CDR3 DNA: TGTGCCAGCATGTGGGGAGGGCTAGTCTACAATGAGCAGTTCTTC
CDR3 protein: CASMWGGLVYNEQFF
V gene: TRBV6-5
clone size: .
J gene: TRBJ2-1
D gene: TRBD2

CDR3 DNA: TGTGCCAGCAGACAGGGACTAAGCACAGATACGCAGTATTTT
CDR3 protein: CASRQGLSTDTQYF
V gene: TRBV6-1
clone size: .
J gene: TRBJ2-3
D gene: .

CDR3 DNA: TGCGCCAGCAGCCCGGGACTCTGGGACTATGGCTACACCTTC
CDR3 protein: CASSPGLWDYGYTF
V gene: TRBV5-1
clone size: .
J gene: TRBJ1-2
D gene: .

CDR3 DNA: TGTGCCAGCAGAGAGCCCAGGGACCGTGGGAGAGCTGACTATGGCTACACCTTC
CDR3 protein: CASREPRDRGRADYGYTF
V gene: TRBV2
clone size: .
J gene: TRBJ1-2
D gene: .

CDR3 DNA: TGTGCCAGCAGCCTTGGGCTGAGGGTGAACACTGAAGCTTTCTTT
CDR3 protein: CASSLGLRVNTEAFF
V gene: TRBV3-1/TRBV3-2
clone size: .
J gene: TRBJ1-1
D gene: .

CDR3 DNA: TGTGCCAGCTCACCCCGCGCCACGAGAGTGAGACTAGCGGCGCAGTATTTT
CDR3 protein: CASSPRATRVRLAAQYF
V gene: TRBV18
clone size: .
J gene: TRBJ2-3
D gene: TRBD2

CDR3 DNA: TGCAGCGTTGAGAGGGAAGCAGATACGCAGTATTTT
CDR3 protein: CSVEREADTQYF
V gene: TRBV29-1
clone size: .
J gene: TRBJ2-3
D gene: .

CDR3 DNA: TGTGCCAGCAGCCCCTGGACTAGCCCCTCCGAGCAGTACTTC
CDR3 protein: CASSPWTSPSEQYF
V gene: TRBV5-4
clone size: .
J gene: TRBJ2-7
D gene: TRBD2

CDR3 DNA: TGCGCCAGCAGCTTGAGCAGGAACACCGGGGAGCTGTTTTTT
CDR3 protein: CASSLSRNTGELFF
V gene: TRBV5-1
clone size: few
J gene: TRBJ2-2
D gene: .

CDR3 DNA: TGTGCCAGCAGCCCGGGGACCTCTATGAACACTGAAGCTTTCTTT
CDR3 protein: CASSPGTSMNTEAFF
V gene: TRBV7-3
clone size: .
J gene: TRBJ1-1
D gene: .

CDR3 DNA: TGCGCCAGCAGCTTGGGGGGTGACTCCAATCAGCCCCAGCATTTT
CDR3 protein: CASSLGGDSNQPQHF
V gene: TRBV5-1
clone size: .
J gene: TRBJ1-5
D gene: .

CDR3 DNA: TGCGCCAGCAGCCAAGACAGGGGTGCAAATCAGCCCCAGCATTTT
CDR3 protein: CASSQDRGANQPQHF
V gene: TRBV4-3
clone size: .
J gene: TRBJ1-5
D gene: .

CDR3 DNA: TGCAGCGTTGCAGTTGGGGGGGATCAGGGCTACACCTTC
CDR3 protein: CSVAVGGDQGYTF
V gene: TRBV29-1
clone size: large
J gene: TRBJ1-2
D gene: .

CDR3 DNA: TGCGCCAGCAGCAGCAGACAGGGACGCTACGAGCAGTACTTC
CDR3 protein: CASSSRQGRYEQYF
V gene: TRBV5-1
clone size: .
J gene: TRBJ2-7
D gene: TRBD1

CDR3 DNA: TGTGCCATCAGTGAGTCGACCGTCTCGGTGACTGAAGCTTTCTTT
CDR3 protein: CAISESTVSVTEAFF
V gene: TRBV10-3
clone size: .
J gene: TRBJ1-1
D gene: .

CDR3 DNA: TGTGCCAGCAGTTCTCCCGTCGACAGGGGCTTAGAGACCCAGTACTTC
CDR3 protein: CASSSPVDRGLETQYF
V gene: TRBV27
clone size: .
J gene: TRBJ2-5
D gene: TRBD1